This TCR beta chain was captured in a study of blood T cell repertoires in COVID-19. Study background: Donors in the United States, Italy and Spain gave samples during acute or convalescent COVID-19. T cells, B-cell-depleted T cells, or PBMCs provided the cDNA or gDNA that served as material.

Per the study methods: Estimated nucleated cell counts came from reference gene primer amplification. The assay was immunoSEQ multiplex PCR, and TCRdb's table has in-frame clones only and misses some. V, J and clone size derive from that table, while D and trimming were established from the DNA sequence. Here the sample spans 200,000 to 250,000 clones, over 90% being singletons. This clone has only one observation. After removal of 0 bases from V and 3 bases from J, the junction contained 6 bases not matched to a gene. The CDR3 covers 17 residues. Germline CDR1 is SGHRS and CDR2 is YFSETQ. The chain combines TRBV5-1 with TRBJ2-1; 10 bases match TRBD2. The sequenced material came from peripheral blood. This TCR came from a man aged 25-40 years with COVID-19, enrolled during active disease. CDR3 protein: CASSLGSSGGFYNEQFF. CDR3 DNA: TGCGCCAGCAGCTTGGGGTCTAGCGGGGGATTCTACAATGAGCAGTTCTTC.